This TCR beta chain was identified during a study of T cell responses to AZD1222 COVID-19 vaccine (dated by TCRdb to the early 2020s). Background on the whole study: Because spike-specific TCR depth and breadth did not differ between the two schedules, AZD1222 recipients who got a second dose at roughly 4 weeks were pooled with those who got a second dose at roughly 12 weeks. A total of just over 230 trial participants underwent TCR sequencing, of whom 200 to 220 received two doses of AZD1222 and about 25 received two doses of the MenACWY control vaccine. Trial participants were enrolled by age into subgroups of 18-55, 56-69 and 70-plus years, and around 150, 29 and 61 TCR-sequenced participants, respectively, were included in these subgroups. Points the paper makes about the study in general: Most participants were white British and females outnumbered males, and the authors suggested that clonal diversity may have been underestimated. Nearly half of unique spike-specific TCRs reportedly recognized epitopes outside regions mutated in the B.1.351 and B.1.1.7 variants. In the small 56-69-year group, the increase in depth fell short of significance, most likely because of low power. A significant rise in spike-specific TCR breadth and depth was observed after two AZD1222 doses relative to day 0 and relative to MenACWY recipients. Conclusions about previously exposed vaccinees are limited because only a handful of AZD1222 recipients were SARS-CoV-2 seropositive at baseline. The whole spike protein was spanned by vaccine-associated CD4 TCRs, and dominant responses were seen in regions 160-218 and 743-854. No day 14 peak-response samples were available, so repertoires were characterized only after the peak T cell response.

With regard to this clone: What antigen it recognizes has not been identified. No qualities accompany the bases; no much larger clone lies one base away.

Germline trimming: 3 bases from V, 7 bases from J; junction bases outside gene matches: 6. From the germline V gene (reference sequence), CDR1 is LNHDA and CDR2 is SQIVND. The CDR3, from cysteine to phenylalanine, totals 16 residues. Just the 48-base CDR3 DNA is kept, in frame starting at base 1. This specimen's time point label, interpreted: baseline before first vaccination. Vaccinee samples were obtained from the UK trials COV001 and COV002, which included a single-blind randomized controlled phase 2/3 trial of AZD1222 (ChAdOx1 nCoV-19) in healthy adults. Trial participant PBMC samples were collected at day 0 and day 28 after the second dose for TCRbeta chain sequencing. The CDR3 regions of human TCRbeta chains were subjected to immunosequencing. From the authors' description of their analysis: TCRs in the repertoires were matched against a reference library of SARS-CoV-2-specific TCRs that had been generated with the MIRA antigen-specificity platform. Breadth was defined as the fraction of unique TCRs that were SARS-CoV-2-associated, and depth was defined as the fraction of total T cells that were SARS-CoV-2-associated. Using the MIRA data, each spike-specific TCR was mapped to the spike region that the TCR reacts to and placed in a CD4 or CD8 class. Log10-transformed breadth and depth values were compared by one-way ANOVA with Sidak's multiple comparisons tests. TCRdb obtained this table from immuneACCESS and retained in-frame rearrangements with V and J assigned. These tables miss some clones; where compared with another copy, unresolved V genes account for less than half of the shortfall, and the remainder is unexplained. That table furnishes V, J and clone size, whereas the DNA furnished D and trimming. Present in this sample are around 120,000 clones, around 90% of which were seen just once. The ten top clones hold approximately 28% of the sample.

The sequences come from peripheral blood, collected on day 0 of AZD1222 vaccination. This clonotype originated in an adult in good health. The V and J segments used are TRBV19 and TRBJ2-2; 12 bases in the junction line up with TRBD2. The CDR3 here reads CASSIRLAGDGGELFF. The nucleotide sequence reads TGTGCCAGTAGTATTCGACTAGCGGGAGATGGCGGGGAGCTGTTTTTT.